The rows below give T cell receptor beta chains drawn from one sample of a study of T cells in Graves' hyperthyroidism and ophthalmopathy. TCRdb re-analysed the multiplex PCR reads in MiXCR, keeping a single row per CDR3 protein. The sample comprises 400,000 or so distinct CDR3 sequences, 14% of which are singletons, and about 20% rests with the top ten. Sequenced sample: blood. The receptors shown here come from a woman in her 30s with Graves' ophthalmopathy. Each CDR3 is given with its conserved first and last residue. The D gene is left open where the match is weak. Clone size is stated in some rows and not others, as once, few, many or a class when expanded.

many	TRBV3-1	TRBJ1-6	-	CASSPNRGRGNSPLHF	TGTGCCAGCAGCCCGAACCGAGGCAGGGGCAATTCACCCCTCCACTTT
many	TRBV20-1	TRBJ2-7	-	CSASQRYEQYF	TGCAGTGCTAGTCAGCGGTACGAGCAGTACTTC
many	TRBV11-3	TRBJ1-2	TRBD1	CASAVGDSYGYTF	TGTGCCAGCGCCGTGGGGGACAGCTATGGCTACACCTTC
-	TRBV20-1	TRBJ2-7	-	CSARDFRTAGEREQYF	TGCAGTGCTAGAGATTTTCGCACGGCAGGGGAGCGCGAGCAGTACTTC
many	TRBV12-3/TRBV12-4	TRBJ1-5	TRBD1	CASSSTGSQPQHF	TGTGCCAGCAGTTCGACAGGGTCTCAGCCCCAGCATTTT
-	TRBV20-1	TRBJ1-2	-	CSASSLVWTKGPYGYTF	TGCAGTGCCAGTTCATTGGTTTGGACAAAGGGTCCCTATGGCTACACCTTC
many	TRBV27	TRBJ1-1	-	CASSLSALRMNTEAFF	TGTGCCAGCAGTTTATCGGCGTTGCGGATGAACACTGAAGCTTTCTTT
few	TRBV12-3/TRBV12-4	TRBJ1-1	-	CATFLGVPTEAFF	TGTGCCACCTTTTTGGGGGTACCAACTGAAGCTTTCTTT
many	TRBV7-6	TRBJ1-5	-	CASSLGGGNQPQHF	TGTGCCAGCAGCTTAGGAGGAGGCAATCAGCCCCAGCATTTT
-	TRBV6-1	TRBJ2-7	-	CASSSTLTSSYEQYF	TGTGCCAGCAGTTCAACCTTGACAAGCTCCTACGAGCAGTACTTC
many	TRBV3-1	TRBJ1-1	-	CASSQVPTGTNTEAFF	TGTGCCAGCAGCCAAGTCCCTACAGGGACGAACACTGAAGCTTTCTTT
many	TRBV5-6	TRBJ2-3	-	CASSLDGPTQYF	TGTGCCAGCAGCTTGGATGGTCCTACGCAGTATTTT
many	TRBV6-1	TRBJ2-5	-	CASSQGLGETQYF	TGTGCCAGCAGCCAGGGGTTGGGAGAGACCCAGTACTTC
many	TRBV6-1	TRBJ2-3	-	CASRERPGLARFSEDTQYF	TGTGCCAGCAGGGAGCGACCGGGACTTGCGCGTTTTTCGGAAGATACGCAGTATTTT
many	TRBV3-1	TRBJ1-2	-	CASSPTKRSNYGYTF	TGTGCCAGCAGCCCGACAAAAAGAAGTAACTATGGCTACACCTTC
many	TRBV2	TRBJ1-1	-	CASSGAQKPHEAFF	TGTGCCAGCAGTGGCGCTCAGAAGCCTCATGAGGCTTTCTTT
few	TRBV27	TRBJ2-1	-	CASSLLQAGARNEQFF	TGTGCCAGCAGTTTATTGCAGGCAGGGGCCCGGAATGAGCAGTTCTTC
many	TRBV28	TRBJ2-1	TRBD2	CASSSYSGLAGADEQFF	TGTGCCAGCAGTTCGTATTCCGGACTAGCAGGAGCGGATGAGCAGTTCTTC
many	TRBV28	TRBJ2-7	-	CASSLGGQKSAEQYF	TGTGCCAGCAGTCTGGGCGGACAAAAGTCGGCCGAGCAGTACTTC
many	TRBV14	TRBJ2-1	TRBD2	CASSQGPSGSYEQFF	TGTGCCAGCAGCCAAGGACCTAGCGGGAGCTATGAGCAGTTCTTC
-	TRBV3-1	TRBJ2-5	TRBD1	CASSHQGARETQYF	TGTGCCAGCAGCCACCAGGGGGCAAGAGAGACCCAGTACTTC
many	TRBV19	TRBJ2-2	-	CASSARPGTATNTGELFF	TGTGCCAGTAGTGCCCGACCTGGAACAGCAACGAACACCGGGGAGCTGTTTTTT
-	TRBV4-1	TRBJ1-6	-	CASSQETVNNSPLHF	TGCGCCAGCAGCCAAGAGACAGTAAATAATTCACCCCTCCACTTT
many	TRBV11-2	TRBJ2-7	-	CASSLYEQYF	TGTGCCAGCAGCCTATACGAGCAGTACTTC
many	TRBV7-9	TRBJ1-5	-	CASAGGSNQPQHF	TGTGCCAGCGCCGGGGGGAGCAATCAGCCCCAGCATTTT
-	TRBV5-1	TRBJ2-7	-	CASSLDLGGLSEQYF	TGCGCCAGCAGCTTGGATCTGGGGGGCCTGTCCGAGCAGTACTTC
many	TRBV18	TRBJ2-5	-	CASSPPPGQETQYF	TGTGCCAGCTCACCACCGCCAGGCCAAGAGACCCAGTACTTC
many	TRBV27	TRBJ1-6	-	CASSLRDGSPLHF	TGTGCCAGCAGTTTACGGGATGGTTCACCCCTCCACTTT
many	TRBV20-1	TRBJ1-2	TRBD1	CSADEQGLRYGYTF	TGCAGTGCGGATGAACAGGGGCTGCGCTATGGCTACACCTTC
few	TRBV6-1	TRBJ1-2	TRBD1	CASSGTGASPNYGYTF	TGTGCCAGCAGTGGGACAGGGGCGAGCCCTAACTATGGCTACACCTTC
many	TRBV2	TRBJ2-1	-	CASSEGYNEQFF	TGTGCCAGCAGTGAGGGGTACAATGAGCAGTTCTTC
many	TRBV7-2	TRBJ2-7	-	CASSFLTGRDYEQYF	TGTGCCAGCAGCTTCCTGACAGGGAGGGACTACGAGCAGTACTTC
many	TRBV27	TRBJ1-2	-	CASSLSTAGLNYGYTF	TGTGCCAGCAGTTTATCGACAGCGGGCCTAAACTATGGCTACACCTTC
many	TRBV28	TRBJ1-1	-	CASRHPNTEAFF	TGTGCCAGCCGACACCCGAACACTGAAGCTTTCTTT
many	TRBV7-8	TRBJ1-1	TRBD1	CASIRQGKYTEAFF	TGTGCCAGCATTAGACAGGGGAAGTACACTGAAGCTTTCTTT
many	TRBV2	TRBJ1-2	-	CASREQGVDYTF	TGTGCCAGCAGGGAACAAGGGGTCGACTACACCTTC
many	TRBV30	TRBJ1-5	-	CAWRGSVVSLFNQPQHF	TGTGCCTGGAGGGGTTCCGTGGTCAGCTTATTCAATCAGCCCCAGCATTTT
many	TRBV7-3	TRBJ2-5	-	CASSFHPASKETQYF	TGTGCCAGCAGCTTTCACCCGGCCTCGAAAGAGACCCAGTACTTC
many	TRBV3-1	TRBJ1-2	-	CASSQDSSQDGYTF	TGTGCCAGCAGCCAAGACAGTTCCCAGGATGGCTACACCTTC
many	TRBV20-1	TRBJ1-2	TRBD1	CSAPPLGQAAYGYTF	TGCAGTGCTCCGCCCCTTGGACAGGCGGCCTATGGCTACACCTTC
many	TRBV28	TRBJ1-2	-	CASSLQTSYGYTF	TGTGCCAGCAGTTTACAGACGTCCTATGGCTACACCTTC
few	TRBV7-9	TRBJ1-5	-	CASSYAAGGYSNQPQHF	TGTGCCAGCAGCTACGCTGCGGGAGGCTATAGCAATCAGCCCCAGCATTTT
many	TRBV3-1	TRBJ2-7	-	CASSPTLNYEQYF	TGTGCCAGCAGCCCCACCCTTAACTACGAGCAGTACTTC
-	TRBV2	TRBJ2-1	-	CASSDSDEQFF	TGTGCCAGCAGTGATTCGGATGAGCAGTTCTTC